Here is one TCR beta chain with its context. In the authors' workflow: Counts of nucleated cells, estimated from reference gene primer amplification, were obtained. Using immunoSEQ multiplex PCR, the repertoire was profiled, and TCRdb retains in-frame clones only, with some absent. The DNA gave D and trimming, while V, J and clone size come from that table. This sample has 200,000 to 250,000 clones, with around nine tenths found just once. Germline CDR1 is MNHNS and CDR2 is SASEGT. The CDR3 contains 13 residues. The ends were cut back, 2 bases at V and 7 bases at J, with 9 bases in the middle. This entry is derived from a study of blood T cell repertoires in COVID-19. A case of COVID-19 had been met by exposed participants within 2 weeks before study entry.

V gene TRBV6-1 combines with J gene TRBJ2-1; a weak D match, TRBD1 (5 bases). This TCR came from a young woman who had been exposed to COVID-19. The sequencing sample was made of PBMCs or T cells enriched from blood (not recorded which). The CDR3 protein is CASSESRANEQFF. The CDR3 DNA is TGTGCCAGCAGTGAATCCAGGGCAAATGAGCAGTTCTTC.